This T cell receptor beta chain derives from a study of metastatic and nonmetastatic thyroid tumors. Study as a whole: Repertoires of blood and of tissue (tumor or nodule) from malignant and benign thyroid patients were compared.

Thyroid surgery was performed in patients who had received no treatment beforehand. The table lists this clone with many counts. As originally analysed: Differences in CDR3 between clinicopathological groups were drawn on to build a classifier intended to discriminate distant-metastatic papillary thyroid cancer patients. TCRdb used MiXCR to call clones anew from the PCR reads. The V and J calls were not made by the authors but by TCRdb's processing. This table has approximately 35,000 clones, less than 14% appearing once. V was trimmed by 6 bases and J by 4 bases, leaving 18 bases between them. The V gene's germline CDR1 is DFQATT and CDR2 SNEGSKA (reference sequence). This CDR3 contains 14 residues.

The specimen was blood. The receptor was derived from a female donor with papillary thyroid cancer or a benign thyroid nodule (not recorded which). Some clones in this sample may be carry-over from other donors' samples. This chain joins TRBV20-1 and TRBJ1-2, with a possible D match to TRBD1 (5 bases). DNA of the CDR3: TGCAGTGCGGGGAGTGGGCAGGGCTTCTATGGCTACACCTTC. As protein: CSAGSGQGFYGYTF.